The 31 T cell receptor beta chains below come from one sample, sequenced in a study of blood T cell repertoires in COVID-19. The table came from immunoSEQ multiplex PCR; TCRdb's copy has only in-frame clones and leaves some out. This repertoire shows around 100,000 clones, 75% to 90% found once; its top ten account for 10% to 15%. Sequencing input: peripheral blood. The source of these receptors is a human donor in a cohort sampled during active or convalescent COVID-19.

This clone was observed a single time. The rearrangement joins TRBV4-1 to TRBJ1-5; maybe TRBD1 (6 bases). CDR1 and CDR2 from the germline V gene are MGHRA and YSYEKL. The CDR3 sequence is 16 residues long. V was cut by 3 bases and J by 7 bases, with 19 bases left in between. CDR3 DNA sequence: TGCGCCAGCAGCCAGGGGTTTCTCCAAAGGGGGCAGCCCCAGCATTTT. Protein sequence: CASSQGFLQRGQPQHF.

This clone was detected a few times. The V and J genes are TRBV14 and TRBJ2-7, with 7 bases identical to TRBD1. The V segment lost 2 bases and the J segment 0 bases; nucleotides outside the gene matches: 7. CDR1 is SGHDN and CDR2 is FVKESK in the germline V gene. This CDR3 comprises 16 residues. The CDR3 DNA is TGTGCCAGCAGCCAACTAACAGGGGTCCGCTCCTACGAGCAGTACTTC. This sequence encodes CASSQLTGVRSYEQYF.

The chain links TRBV5-6 to TRBJ1-1; D gene unclear. The CDR3 has 13 amino acids. V lost 6 bases and J lost 3, with 12 bases in between. CDR1 and CDR2 (germline): SGHDT, YYEEEE. CDR3: CASTDAGDTEAFF. CDR3 in DNA: TGTGCCAGCACCGACGCCGGGGACACTGAAGCTTTCTTT.

This chain uses TRBV3-1 (or the pseudogene TRBV3-2) with TRBJ2-1, with D unclear. CDR3 length equals 12 residues. The germline V and J ends were trimmed by 1 base and 5 bases, with 3 bases remaining between them. Looked up from germline, CDR1 is LGHDT and CDR2 is YNNKEL (reference sequence). The CDR3 region is CASSQVNNEQFF. In nucleotides, the CDR3 is TGTGCCAGCAGCCAAGTTAACAATGAGCAGTTCTTC.

The chain recombines TRBV7-2 with TRBJ2-6; D ambiguous. V lost 10 bases to trimming and J lost 0 bases, with 16 bases between them. Germline V lookup: CDR1 SGHTA, CDR2 FQGNSA. CDR3 length equals 16 residues. The CDR3 protein is CAIASLTVSGANVLTF. In nucleotides, the CDR3 is TGTGCCATCGCTTCGTTAACAGTCTCTGGGGCCAACGTCCTGACTTTC.

The rearrangement joins TRBV7-3 to TRBJ2-5; the match to TRBD1 covers 7 bases. CDR1 and CDR2 from the germline V gene are SGHTA and FQGTGA. Trimming took 5 bases from V and 4 from J; bases not matched to a gene: 4. The CDR3 covers 13 residues. CDR3 DNA: TGTGCCAGCAGCCGACAGGGTGGAGAGACCCAGTACTTC. It yields the protein CASSRQGGETQYF.

The table lists this clone with many counts. The chain joins TRBV21-1 to TRBJ2-2; the D segment call TRBD2 is taken from the table without a DNA check. TRBV21-1 is tagged as a pseudogene. The CDR3 has 15 amino acids. The CDR3 sequence: CASRRVRERTGELFF. The CDR3 nucleotides read TGTGCCAGTCGCCGTGTGCGGGAACGCACCGGGGAGCTGTTTTTT.

In this sample, this clone turned up a few times. The gene calls are TRBV7-2 and TRBJ2-7; D may be TRBD2 (6 bases). The CDR3 contains 14 residues. V shed 5 bases and J shed 5 bases, with 16 bases lying between them. CDR1 and CDR2 from the germline V gene are SGHTA and FQGNSA. This CDR3 is CASSAAWRRDEQYF. DNA of the CDR3: TGTGCCAGCAGCGCGGCCTGGAGGAGGGACGAGCAGTACTTC.

This rearrangement joins TRBV20-1 to TRBJ2-5; 8 bases fit TRBD1. Germline assignment: CDR1 DFQATT and CDR2 SNEGSKA (reference sequence). CDR3 length equals 14 residues. V lost 3 bases, J lost 5 bases, and 8 bases stayed unmatched. The CDR3 reads CSASLAGGRETQYF. The CDR3, as DNA: TGCAGTGCTAGTCTCGCAGGGGGCCGGGAGACCCAGTACTTC.

The J gene is TRBJ2-1, the V gene TRBV5-4; D is ambiguous. The length of the CDR3 is 13 residues. Germline CDR1 is SGHNT and CDR2 is YYREEE (reference sequence). Trimming shortened V by 1 base and J by 5 bases, and 7 bases separated the two germline ends. CDR3 coding DNA: TGTGCCAGCAGCTTGCCCCCCGACAATGAGCAGTTCTTC. Residues: CASSLPPDNEQFF.

This chain connects TRBV28 to TRBJ2-3, with a tentative D call TRBD2 (6 bases). The CDR3 totals 14 residues. Germline CDR1 is MDHEN and CDR2 is SYDVKM. V lost 5 bases and J 5 bases, leaving 14 bases between the germline ends. As DNA, the CDR3 is TGTGCCAGCAGTCGGGACTCCCGAGGAGATACGCAGTATTTT. Its translation: CASSRDSRGDTQYF.

The gene calls are TRBV2 and TRBJ2-5; D gene unclear. V was clipped by 7 bases and J by 4 bases, with 13 bases between them. Germline V gene lookup returns CDR1 SNHLY and CDR2 FYNNEI. The CDR3 extends over 13 amino acids. The CDR3 region has the DNA TGTGCCAGCAATAATCCCCCGGGAGAGACCCAGTACTTC. This sequence encodes CASNNPPGETQYF.

The chain has TRBV5-1 and TRBJ2-3, with 7 bases matching TRBD1. Germline V gene sequence: CDR1 SGHRS, CDR2 YFSETQ. The trim removed 4 bases at V and 2 bases at J, leaving 10 bases unmatched. This CDR3 comprises 16 residues. For the CDR3, the DNA is TGCGCCAGCAGCCTACAGGGGACACCCCTCACAGATACGCAGTATTTT. Residues: CASSLQGTPLTDTQYF.

V usage is TRBV29-1 and J usage is TRBJ1-1; tentative D call: TRBD1 (5 bases). Deletions cut 6 bases from V and 5 bases from J, with 13 bases between. Germline loops: CDR1 SQVTM, CDR2 ANQGSEA. This CDR3 comprises 12 residues. The chain's CDR3 is CSVGYQGTEAFF. The CDR3 DNA follows: TGCAGCGTCGGATACCAGGGTACTGAAGCTTTCTTT.

This rearrangement joins TRBV5-5 to TRBJ1-4, with no clear D. Per the germline V gene, CDR1 is SGHKS and CDR2 is YYEKEE (reference sequence). There are 16 residues in the CDR3. Trimming removed 0 bases at V and 0 bases at J, with 9 bases between. The DNA for the CDR3 is TGTGCCAGCAGCTTGGTACTTACCGCAACTAATGAAAAACTGTTTTTT. This translates into CASSLVLTATNEKLFF.

The chain links TRBV7-9 to TRBJ1-2, with TRBD1 matching 7 bases. The CDR3 loop spans 16 amino acids. After removal of 5 bases from V and 4 bases from J, the junction contained 13 bases not matched to a gene. Germline lookup yields CDR1 SEHNR and CDR2 FQNEAQ (reference sequence). The CDR3 nucleotides are TGTGCCAGCAGCCTATCGCGAGGGGGCGCCGGCTATGGCTACACCTTC. Encoded protein: CASSLSRGGAGYGYTF.

This chain links TRBV20-1 with TRBJ1-4; D gene unclear. This CDR3 comprises 11 residues. Deletions cut 6 bases from V and 6 bases from J, with 8 bases between. The germline V gene encodes CDR1 DFQATT and CDR2 SNEGSKA (reference sequence). The CDR3 reads CSAERDEKLFF. The CDR3 coding sequence is TGCAGTGCGGAGCGGGATGAAAAACTGTTTTTT.

The chain is built from TRBV7-2 and TRBJ2-2; 7 nucleotides match TRBD2. The CDR3 extends over 16 amino acids. V lost 4 bases and J lost 8; bases outside the gene matches: 13. Germline assignment: CDR1 SGHTA and CDR2 FQGNSA. DNA for the CDR3: TGTGCCAGCAGCTCGCGTTCCGGCGGGGGAGGGGGGGAGCTGTTTTTT. It translates to CASSSRSGGGGGELFF.

The chain is built from TRBV2 and TRBJ2-3; 7 bases agree with TRBD2. Trimming removed 6 bases from V and 2 bases from J; junction bases left unmatched: 5. Germline CDR1 SNHLY, CDR2 FYNNEI. This CDR3 is built from 14 residues. The DNA for the CDR3 is TGTGCCAGCAGGCGGGGGACCACCACAGATACGCAGTATTTT. This encodes CASRRGTTTDTQYF.

This chain joins TRBV29-1 and TRBJ2-1, with 10 bases aligning to TRBD2. The germline CDR1 and CDR2 sequences are SQVTM and ANQGSEA. This CDR3 contains 14 residues. The V and J ends lost 3 bases and 7 bases, in that order; junction bases with no gene match: 6. As DNA, the CDR3 is TGCAGCGTTGAGGCAGCGGGGGGGAGGAATGAGCAGTTCTTC. Translated, it gives CSVEAAGGRNEQFF.

Here the CDR3 reads CASSPTPSSYNSPLHF. CDR3 nucleotides: TGTGCCAGCAGTCCTACTCCAAGCTCCTATAATTCACCCCTCCACTTT. The chain combines TRBV27 with TRBJ1-6; D is unclear. V gave up 5 bases and J gave up 0 bases, with 11 bases separating them. The CDR3 is 16 residues long. Germline CDR1 and CDR2: MNHEY and SMNVEV (reference sequence).

With respect to this clone: The same CDR3 also results from other DNA sequences found in this sample. This sequence joins TRBV5-4 and TRBJ2-3; D perhaps matches TRBD2 (6 bases). This CDR3 contains 15 residues. Trimming took 0 bases from V and 0 from J, leaving 8 bases between them. Germline CDR1 reads SGHNT; CDR2 reads YYREEE (reference sequence). The CDR3 DNA follows: TGTGCCAGCAGCTTGGAGGCGGGGAGCACAGATACGCAGTATTTT. It is translated as CASSLEAGSTDTQYF.

The chain recombines TRBV9 with TRBJ2-3; D remains ambiguous. With 0 bases removed from V and 2 bases from J, the gap between germline ends came to 7 bases. Germline V lookup: CDR1 SGDLS, CDR2 YYNGEE. This CDR3 spans 14 amino acids. DNA of the CDR3: TGTGCCAGCAGCGTAGGTTCCAACACAGATACGCAGTATTTT. Its protein is CASSVGSNTDTQYF.

Comments on this clone: A much larger clone differs from this one at a single base, so this may be a read error. The chain employs TRBV7-9 and TRBJ2-7; weak D call: TRBD1 (6 bases). V was trimmed by 3 bases and J by 3 bases, leaving 9 bases between them. This CDR3 is built from 13 residues. Germline loops: CDR1 SEHNR, CDR2 FQNEAQ (reference sequence). CDR3 DNA sequence: TGTGCCAGCAGCTTCGGACAGCTCTACGAGCAGTACTTC. Protein sequence: CASSFGQLYEQYF. Combining the CDR3 with reference TRBV7-9 and TRBJ2-7 gives the whole variable domain DTGVSQNPRHKITKRGQNVTFRCDPISEHNRLYWYRQTLGQGPEFLTYFQNEAQLEKSRLLSDRFSAERPKGSFSTLEIQRTEQGDSAMYLCASSFGQLYEQYFGPGTRLTVT.

The CDR3 loop is CSVKTQGYGYTF. In nucleotides, the CDR3 is TGCAGCGTTAAAACCCAGGGGTATGGCTACACCTTC. The rearrangement uses TRBV29-1 and TRBJ1-2; a possible D gene is TRBD1 (6 bases). V lost 5 bases to trimming and J lost 5 bases, with 12 bases between them. This CDR3 region has 12 residues. Germline assignment: CDR1 SQVTM and CDR2 ANQGSEA.

The rearrangement links TRBV11-3 to TRBJ2-3, with TRBD1 matching 8 bases. The germline V gene has CDR1 SGHNT and CDR2 YENEEA. The V gene end was trimmed by 5 bases and the J gene end by 0 bases; junction bases not matched to a gene: 4. The CDR3 is made up of 15 amino acids. The CDR3 nucleotides read TGTGCCAGCAGCCCGGGACAGGTCAGCACAGATACGCAGTATTTT. Translation: CASSPGQVSTDTQYF.

The J gene is TRBJ1-2, the V gene TRBV2; D remains unclear. The CDR3 runs 13 residues. Germline V lookup: CDR1 SNHLY, CDR2 FYNNEI. Trimming cost V 1 base and J 3 bases, with 6 bases left between them. The CDR3 DNA follows: TGTGCCAGCAGTGAAGGGCAGTACTATGGCTACACCTTC. Translated: CASSEGQYYGYTF.

A single count supports this clone. The rearrangement joins TRBV18 to TRBJ1-1, with 9 bases lining up with TRBD1. Germline loops: CDR1 KGHSH, CDR2 LQKENI. J gave up 0 bases and V 2 bases, and 13 bases lay outside the gene matches. The CDR3 has 19 amino acids. The CDR3 region is CASSPRQTGGEAMNTEAFF. Here the CDR3 DNA reads TGTGCCAGCTCACCAAGGCAAACAGGGGGCGAAGCGATGAACACTGAAGCTTTCTTT.

The count of this clone is one. This chain connects TRBV14 to TRBJ2-5, with TRBD2 matching over 8 bases. The length of the CDR3 is 15 residues. Losses at the gene ends were 3 bases for V and 4 bases for J; bases not matched to a gene: 7. Germline V gene sequence: CDR1 SGHDN, CDR2 FVKESK. CDR3 nucleotides: TGTGCCAGCAGCCATTACGGGGGGGGAGGAGAGACCCAGTACTTC. Translated, it gives CASSHYGGGGETQYF.

V is TRBV7-8 and J is TRBJ2-5, with 8 bases lining up with TRBD2. This CDR3 region has 15 residues. Unmatched junction bases numbered 5, after V lost 2 bases and J lost 3 bases. The V gene's germline CDR1 is SGHVS and CDR2 FQNEAQ. The CDR3 loop reads CASSLSSGFKETQYF. CDR3 nucleotide sequence: TGTGCCAGCAGCTTATCTAGCGGGTTTAAAGAGACCCAGTACTTC.

The chain has TRBV3-1 (or the pseudogene TRBV3-2) and TRBJ2-1; TRBD1 matches at 7 bases. There are 11 residues in the CDR3. V was clipped by 3 bases and J by 10 bases; unmatched bases: 0. The V gene's germline CDR1 is LGHDT and CDR2 YNNKEL (reference sequence). CDR3 DNA: TGTGCCAGCAGCCACAGGGGGGAGCAGTTCTTC. Residues: CASSHRGEQFF.